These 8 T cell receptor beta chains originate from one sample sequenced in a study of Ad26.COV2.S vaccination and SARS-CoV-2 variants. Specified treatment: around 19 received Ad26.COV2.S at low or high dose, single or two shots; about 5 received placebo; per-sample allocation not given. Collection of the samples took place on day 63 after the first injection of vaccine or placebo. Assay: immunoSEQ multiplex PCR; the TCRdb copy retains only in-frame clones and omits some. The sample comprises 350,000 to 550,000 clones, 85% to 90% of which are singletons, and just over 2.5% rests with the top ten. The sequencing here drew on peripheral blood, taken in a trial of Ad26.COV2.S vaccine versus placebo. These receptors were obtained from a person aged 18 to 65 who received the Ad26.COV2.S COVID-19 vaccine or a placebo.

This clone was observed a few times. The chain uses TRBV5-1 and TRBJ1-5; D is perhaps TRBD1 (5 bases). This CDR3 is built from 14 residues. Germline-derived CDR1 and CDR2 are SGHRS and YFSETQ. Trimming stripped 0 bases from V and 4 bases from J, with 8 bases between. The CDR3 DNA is TGCGCCAGCAGCTTGGGTACAGGTAATCAGCCCCAGCATTTT. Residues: CASSLGTGNQPQHF.

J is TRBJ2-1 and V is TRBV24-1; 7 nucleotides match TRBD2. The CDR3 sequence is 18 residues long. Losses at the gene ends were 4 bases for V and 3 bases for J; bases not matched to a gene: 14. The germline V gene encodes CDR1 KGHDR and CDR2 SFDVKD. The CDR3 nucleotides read TGTGCCACCAGTGACCCGTCCGTAAACCGCGGGGGCTACAATGAGCAGTTCTTC. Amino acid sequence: CATSDPSVNRGGYNEQFF.

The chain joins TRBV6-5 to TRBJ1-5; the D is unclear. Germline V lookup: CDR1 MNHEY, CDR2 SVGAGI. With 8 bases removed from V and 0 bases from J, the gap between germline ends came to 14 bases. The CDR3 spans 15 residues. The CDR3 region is CASRRATYSNQPQHF. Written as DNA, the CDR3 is TGTGCCAGCCGTCGGGCCACATATAGCAATCAGCCCCAGCATTTT.

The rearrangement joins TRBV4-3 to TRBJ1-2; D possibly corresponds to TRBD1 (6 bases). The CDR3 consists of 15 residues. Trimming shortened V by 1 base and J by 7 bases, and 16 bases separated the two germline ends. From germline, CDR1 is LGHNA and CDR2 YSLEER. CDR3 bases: TGCGCCAGCAGCCAAGCGTTCGGGGGGGCGCGTGGCTACACCTTC. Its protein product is CASSQAFGGARGYTF.

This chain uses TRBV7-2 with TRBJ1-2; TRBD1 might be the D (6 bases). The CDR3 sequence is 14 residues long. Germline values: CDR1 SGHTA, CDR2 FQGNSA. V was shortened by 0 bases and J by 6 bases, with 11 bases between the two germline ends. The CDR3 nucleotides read TGTGCCAGCAGCTTAGCGCAGGCAGGGGATGGCTACACCTTC. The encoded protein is CASSLAQAGDGYTF.

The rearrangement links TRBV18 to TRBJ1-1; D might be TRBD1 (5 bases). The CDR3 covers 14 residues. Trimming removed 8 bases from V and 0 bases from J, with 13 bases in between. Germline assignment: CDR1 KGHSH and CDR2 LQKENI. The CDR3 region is CASSDSYMNTEAFF. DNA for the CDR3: TGTGCCAGCAGTGACAGTTACATGAACACTGAAGCTTTCTTT.

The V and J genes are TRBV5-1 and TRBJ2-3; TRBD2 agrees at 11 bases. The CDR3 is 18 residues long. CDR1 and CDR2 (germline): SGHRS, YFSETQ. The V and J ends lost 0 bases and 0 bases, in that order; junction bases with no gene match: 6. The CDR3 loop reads CASSLATSGGDSTDTQYF. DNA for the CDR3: TGCGCCAGCAGCTTGGCCACTAGCGGGGGCGATAGCACAGATACGCAGTATTTT.

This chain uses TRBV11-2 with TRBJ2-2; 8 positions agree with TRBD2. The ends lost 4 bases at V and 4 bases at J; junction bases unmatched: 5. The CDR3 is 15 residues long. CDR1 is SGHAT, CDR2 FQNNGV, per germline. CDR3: CASSSAGGITGELFF. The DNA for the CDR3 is TGTGCCAGCAGCTCGGCGGGAGGTATCACCGGGGAGCTGTTTTTT.